The 13 T cell receptor beta chains in this list originate from one sample, sequenced in a study of shared clonotypes between healthy human individuals. TCRdb's table, derived via immunoSEQ multiplex PCR, lists solely in-frame clones and lacks some. The data contain roughly 760,000 clones, about 74% of them singletons. What was sequenced was memory CD4+ T cells sorted from blood. Noted subset: CD45RA-negative fraction. These receptors all come from a young woman in good health.

A single count supports this clone. The genes are TRBV5-1 and TRBJ1-1; D possibly corresponds to TRBD1 (6 bases). CDR1 SGHRS and CDR2 YFSETQ come from the germline V gene. The CDR3 is 15 residues long. V was shortened by 4 bases and J by 4 bases, with 17 bases between the two germline ends. The CDR3 DNA reads TGCGCCAGCAGCCCCTTAGGAGGGGGAGCCACTGAAGCTTTCTTT. It translates to CASSPLGGGATEAFF.

V gene TRBV7-6 combines with J gene TRBJ2-7; 7 bases match TRBD1. CDR3 length equals 15 residues. Trimming removed 5 bases from V and 0 bases from J; junction bases left unmatched: 7. Germline V gene sequence: CDR1 SGHVS, CDR2 FNYEAQ. CDR3 sequence reads: CASSARQGTSYEQYF. In DNA, the CDR3 is TGTGCCAGCAGCGCAAGACAGGGAACCTCCTACGAGCAGTACTTC.

For the CDR3, the DNA is TGTGCCAGCAGCTTACGAATCCGCTACGAGCAGTACTTC. It codes for CASSLRIRYEQYF. The chain has TRBV7-2 and TRBJ2-7; unclear D gene. V lost 2 bases, J lost 3 bases, and 8 bases lay in between. Germline CDR1 SGHTA, CDR2 FQGNSA. This CDR3 is built from 13 residues.

The genes are TRBV28 and TRBJ1-5; a possible D gene is TRBD1 (6 bases). The CDR3 extends over 13 amino acids. V lost 3 bases, J lost 11 bases, and 14 bases lay in between. The germline V gene has CDR1 MDHEN and CDR2 SYDVKM. The CDR3 DNA is TGTGCCAGCAGTTTTAGGGGGGGTCTGACCCAGCATTTT. Its protein product is CASSFRGGLTQHF.

The rearrangement uses TRBV30 and TRBJ2-5; D may be TRBD1 (6 bases). The J call is uncertain, as TRBJ2-7 better fits the DNA end. The CDR3 consists of 11 residues. CDR1 is GTSNPN, CDR2 SVGIG, per germline (reference sequence). The CDR3 protein is CAWRTGFEQYF. Here the CDR3 DNA reads TGTGCCTGGAGAACAGGGTTCGAGCAGTACTTC.

The chain couples TRBV9 to TRBJ2-7; D is unclear. The CDR3 is 13 residues long. The V and J ends lost 3 bases and 4 bases respectively, with 11 bases between them. The germline gives CDR1 SGDLS, CDR2 YYNGEE. In DNA, the CDR3 is TGTGCCAGCAGCGCCCTGGGTGGGTACGAGCAGTACTTC. This gives the protein CASSALGGYEQYF.

CDR3 DNA: TGCGCCAGCAGTGGGGATGGAGGGGTCACCGGGGAGCTGTTTTTT. Its protein is CASSGDGGVTGELFF. The genes are TRBV10-1 and TRBJ1-3; tentative D call: TRBD2 (6 bases). TRBJ2-2 matches the DNA end more closely, so the J call is doubtful. This CDR3 region has 15 residues. Germline V gives CDR1 WNHNN, CDR2 SYGVQD (reference sequence).

This sequence joins TRBV4-1 and TRBJ2-7; 10 positions match TRBD1. The CDR3 is made up of 20 amino acids. After removal of 3 bases from V and 2 bases from J, the junction contained 19 bases not matched to a gene. Germline lookup yields CDR1 MGHRA and CDR2 YSYEKL. As DNA, the CDR3 is TGCGCCAGCAGCCAGGTACCGGGACAGGGGCGTGTATTTGGCCCCTACGAGCAGTACTTC. Amino acid sequence: CASSQVPGQGRVFGPYEQYF.

The V call is TRBV6-1, the J call TRBJ1-2; D is uncertain. Germline CDR1 and CDR2: MNHNS and SASEGT. This CDR3 has 15 residues. With 2 bases removed from V and 4 bases from J, the gap between germline ends came to 14 bases. CDR3 amino acids: CASSETIGQPYGYTF. CDR3 DNA sequence: TGTGCCAGCAGTGAAACCATTGGGCAGCCCTATGGCTACACCTTC.

This clone was seen only once. This chain uses TRBV6-5 with TRBJ2-7; TRBD1 aligns across 10 bases. With V trimmed by 6 bases and J by 4 bases, 9 bases remained unmatched. The CDR3 runs to 15 residues. CDR1 and CDR2 from the germline V gene are MNHEY and SVGAGI. The CDR3 is CASSPRTGGRYEQYF. CDR3 DNA: TGTGCCAGCAGCCCCCGGACAGGGGGACGGTACGAGCAGTACTTC.

The chain carries TRBV5-1 and TRBJ2-2; D is unresolved. CDR1 and CDR2 from the germline V gene are SGHRS and YFSETQ. Trimming took off 1 base at V and 3 bases at J, with 16 bases between the two ends. The CDR3 contains 17 residues. The CDR3 spells CASSLSRASVDTGELFF. CDR3 DNA sequence: TGCGCCAGCAGCTTGAGTCGGGCATCCGTCGACACCGGGGAGCTGTTTTTT.

The chain links TRBV6-1 to TRBJ2-7; 10 bases map to TRBD1. This CDR3 region has 12 residues. The germline CDR1 and CDR2 sequences are MNHNS and SASEGT. J was trimmed by 5 bases and V by 8 bases; bases with no gene match: 3. DNA for the CDR3: TGTGCCAGCGGAGGGACAGGGGACGAGCAGTACTTC. It translates to CASGGTGDEQYF.

The chain links TRBV28 to TRBJ1-1; 9 nucleotides line up with TRBD1. Per germline, CDR1 MDHEN and CDR2 SYDVKM. The CDR3 sequence is 14 residues long. J lost 11 bases, V lost 5 bases, and 12 bases had no gene match. The CDR3 region is CASSPALDGQGAFF. The CDR3 DNA is TGTGCCAGCAGTCCAGCCTTGGATGGACAGGGGGCTTTCTTT.